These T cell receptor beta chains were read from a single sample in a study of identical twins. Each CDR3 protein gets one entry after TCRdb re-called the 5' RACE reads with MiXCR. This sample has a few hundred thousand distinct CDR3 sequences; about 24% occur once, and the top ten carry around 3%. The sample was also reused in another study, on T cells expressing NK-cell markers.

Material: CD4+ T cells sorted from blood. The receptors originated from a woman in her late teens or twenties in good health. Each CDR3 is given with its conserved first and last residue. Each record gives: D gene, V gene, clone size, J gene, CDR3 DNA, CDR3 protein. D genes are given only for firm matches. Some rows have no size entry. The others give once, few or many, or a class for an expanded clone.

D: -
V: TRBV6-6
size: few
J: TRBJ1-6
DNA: TGTGCCAGCAGTTTTAGCGAGGGCATCACCCTCCACTTT
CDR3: CASSFSEGITLHF

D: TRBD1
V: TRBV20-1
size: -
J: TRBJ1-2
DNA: TGCAGTGCTTACAGGGGCAGTGGCTACACCTTC
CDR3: CSAYRGSGYTF

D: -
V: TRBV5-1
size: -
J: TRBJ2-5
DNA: TGCGCCAGCAAAGAGACCCAGTACTTC
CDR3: CASKETQYF

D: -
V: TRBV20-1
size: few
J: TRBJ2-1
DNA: TGCAGTGCAGGGGTATACAATGAGCAGTTCTTC
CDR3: CSAGVYNEQFF

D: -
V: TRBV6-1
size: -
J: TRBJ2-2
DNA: TGTGCCAGCACCTCCAGGACTCCGAACACCGGGGAGCTGTTTTTT
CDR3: CASTSRTPNTGELFF

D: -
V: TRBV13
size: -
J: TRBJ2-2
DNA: TGTGCCAGCAGCTTTGGTTCGGGCGGGCACACCGGGGAGCTGTTTTTT
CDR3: CASSFGSGGHTGELFF

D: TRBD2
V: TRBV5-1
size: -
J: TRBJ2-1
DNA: TGCGCCAGCAGCTTGGTCGCAGCGGGAGGTCCTCGGTTCTTC
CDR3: CASSLVAAGGPRFF

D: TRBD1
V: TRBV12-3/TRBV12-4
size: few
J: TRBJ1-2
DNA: TGTGCCAGCAGCGAGGACAGGAGCTATGGCTACACCTTC
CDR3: CASSEDRSYGYTF

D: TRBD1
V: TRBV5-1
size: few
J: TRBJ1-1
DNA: TGCGCCAGCAGTTTCGCAGGGGGCGCGAACACTGAAGCTTTCTTT
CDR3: CASSFAGGANTEAFF

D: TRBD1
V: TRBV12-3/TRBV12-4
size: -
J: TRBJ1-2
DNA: TGTGCCAGCAGTCACAGACAGGGTGGCAACTATGGCTACACCTTC
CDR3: CASSHRQGGNYGYTF